This T cell receptor (beta chain) originates from a study of T-cell reconstitution after alpha-beta-depleted transplantation in children (dated by TCRdb to the mid-2010s). The study in broad terms: Using TCR repertoire profiling, the study quantitatively followed how T-cell immune reconstitution unfolded in children after TCRalphabeta/CD19-depleted allogeneic hematopoietic cell transplantation.

The germline V gene gives CDR1 as ENHRY and CDR2 as SYGVKD. There are 13 amino acids in the CDR3, from cysteine to phenylalanine inclusive. The sequence is cut down to CDR3 DNA, 39 bases in frame from base 1. Trimming takes 2 bases from V and 6 bases from J, and the germline ends sit 10 bases apart. The library was produced with PCR. Sequencing relied on an Illumina HiSeq 2500. TCR libraries were prepared with molecular barcoding, using unique molecular identifiers to normalize TCRbeta repertoire quantification. TCRdb reprocessed the public reads (quality trimming at Q25 with fastp, clone calling with MiXCR) and kept in-frame beta chains. One record per CDR3 amino acid sequence lists the most common genes and DNA. The sample has around 200,000 distinct CDR3 sequences on record, about a tenth of them singletons. The ten biggest clones cover around 6.2% of the sample. Only a few counts were recorded for this clonotype. Its antigen is still unknown. Within one base of it there is no much larger clone, and no base qualities were kept.

The sequence was obtained from a human donor who donated a stem cell graft to a child with acute lymphoblastic leukemia. The V and J segments used are TRBV10-3 and TRBJ1-2, with no confident D gene call. Specimen: PBMCs from the stem cell graft donor, collected from the stem cell graft. The CDR3 region reads CAISENSGNGYTF. Here is the DNA: TGTGCCATCAGTGAGAACTCGGGGAATGGCTACACCTTC.